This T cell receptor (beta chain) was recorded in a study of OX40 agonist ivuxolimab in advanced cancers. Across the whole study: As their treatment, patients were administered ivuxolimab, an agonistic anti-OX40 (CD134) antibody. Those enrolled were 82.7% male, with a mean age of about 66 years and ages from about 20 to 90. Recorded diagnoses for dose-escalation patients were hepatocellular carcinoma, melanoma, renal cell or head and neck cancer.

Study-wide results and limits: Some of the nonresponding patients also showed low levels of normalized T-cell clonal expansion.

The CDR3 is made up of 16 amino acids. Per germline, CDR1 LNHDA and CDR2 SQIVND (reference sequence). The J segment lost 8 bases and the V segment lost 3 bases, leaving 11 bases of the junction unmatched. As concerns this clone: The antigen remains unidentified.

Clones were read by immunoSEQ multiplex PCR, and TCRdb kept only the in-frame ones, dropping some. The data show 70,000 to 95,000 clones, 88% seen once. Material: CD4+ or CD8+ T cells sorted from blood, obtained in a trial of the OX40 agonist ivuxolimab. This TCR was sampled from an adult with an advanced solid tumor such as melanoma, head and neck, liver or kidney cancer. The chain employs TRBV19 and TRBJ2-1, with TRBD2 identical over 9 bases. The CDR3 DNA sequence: TGTGCCAGTAGTATCCTGACTAGCGGCAAAAATCATGAGCAGTTCTTC. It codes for CASSILTSGKNHEQFF.